Following are 11 T cell receptor beta chains from one sample sequenced in a study of blood T cell repertoires in COVID-19. Sequencing was performed with immunoSEQ multiplex PCR; in TCRdb, only in-frame clones are kept and a portion is missing. This table holds about 200,000 clones, roughly 80% found once. The sample consisted of peripheral blood. The receptor source for this set is a woman at least 80 years old with COVID-19, enrolled during active disease.

V gene TRBV5-6 combines with J gene TRBJ2-7, with 8 bases aligning to TRBD1. Germline values: CDR1 SGHDT, CDR2 YYEEEE. This CDR3 spans 17 amino acids. V trimming: 3 bases; J trimming: 1 base; junction bases outside the gene matches: 12. The CDR3 DNA follows: TGTGCCAGCAGCTCAGACAGGGGATTGGAGTGGTCCTACGAGCAGTACTTC. Translating gives CASSSDRGLEWSYEQYF.

The chain uses TRBV1 and TRBJ1-6; the table assigns TRBD1, which was not confirmed against the DNA. TRBV1 is shown as a pseudogene. CDR3 length equals 19 residues. The CDR3 coding sequence is TGCACCAGCAGCCGAACCACTCCGACAGGAAGAAGGGACAATTCACCCCTCCACTTT. As protein: CTSSRTTPTGRRDNSPLHF.

This chain joins TRBV7-2 and TRBJ2-3; TRBD2 agrees at 10 bases. The CDR3 spans 16 residues. The V segment lost 7 bases and the J segment 3 bases; nucleotides outside the gene matches: 10. Germline values: CDR1 SGHTA, CDR2 FQGNSA. CDR3 coding DNA: TGTGCCAGCACCTATCCAACTAGCGGGATAACAGATACGCAGTATTTT. Translation: CASTYPTSGITDTQYF.

The chain uses TRBV30 and TRBJ1-3, with D tentatively TRBD1 (5 bases). Germline-derived CDR1 and CDR2 are GTSNPN and SVGIG (reference sequence). There are 14 residues in the CDR3. V gave up 1 base and J gave up 3 bases, with 10 bases separating them. The CDR3 sequence: CAWSGGWIGNTIYF. The CDR3 DNA follows: TGTGCCTGGAGTGGGGGCTGGATTGGAAACACCATATATTTT.

This clone was detected a few times. This sequence joins TRBV7-2 and TRBJ1-5, with a tentative D call TRBD1 (6 bases). The CDR3 has 15 amino acids. Trimming took 6 bases from V and 3 from J, leaving 15 bases between them. Germline CDR1 reads SGHTA; CDR2 reads FQGNSA. The CDR3 region is CASSSGGAINQPQHF. CDR3 in DNA: TGTGCCAGCAGTTCCGGGGGGGCTATCAATCAGCCCCAGCATTTT.

There are a few counts of this clone. One end of the junction fails to match germline, which may point to a read error. The chain has TRBV18 and TRBJ1-1; D might be TRBD1 (5 bases). In germline, CDR1 is KGHSH, CDR2 LQKENI. The CDR3 runs 14 residues. This CDR3 reads CASSAPGGGTEAFF. CDR3 DNA sequence: TGTGCCAGCTCAGCACCGGGGGGAGGAACTGAAGCTTTCTTT.

The chain carries TRBV4-1 and TRBJ2-3, with D possibly matching TRBD2 (6 bases). This CDR3 is built from 13 residues. Trimming cost V 4 bases and J 6 bases, with 11 bases left between them. The germline CDR1 and CDR2 sequences are MGHRA and YSYEKL. The CDR3 spells CASSRRGEDTQYF. DNA of the CDR3: TGCGCCAGCAGCCGGAGGGGCGAGGATACGCAGTATTTT.

The J gene is TRBJ1-2, the V gene TRBV30, with no clear D. V gave up 3 bases and J gave up 6 bases, with 11 bases separating them. This CDR3 comprises 12 residues. CDR1 is GTSNPN, CDR2 SVGIG, per germline (reference sequence). The CDR3 DNA reads as TGTGCCTGGAGGGAGAGAGGAGATGGCTACACCTTC. It codes for CAWRERGDGYTF.

The chain has TRBV18 and TRBJ2-3; tentatively, D is TRBD1 (5 bases). CDR1 and CDR2 from the germline V gene are KGHSH and LQKENI. V lost 3 bases, J lost 2 bases, and 9 bases lay in between. This CDR3 has 14 amino acids. CDR3 in amino acids: CASSPVGATDTQYF. For the CDR3, the DNA is TGTGCCAGCTCACCGGTAGGGGCCACAGATACGCAGTATTTT.

V and J are TRBV30 and TRBJ1-2, with D unresolved. Germline V gene lookup returns CDR1 GTSNPN and CDR2 SVGIG (reference sequence). V gave up 3 bases and J gave up 3 bases, with 23 bases separating them. This CDR3 is built from 17 residues. The CDR3 reads CAWSGSRRGKGYYGYTF. The CDR3, as DNA: TGTGCCTGGAGCGGGAGTAGGAGAGGGAAAGGATACTATGGCTACACCTTC.

This rearrangement joins TRBV21-1 to TRBJ2-3; whether TRBD2, the table's D call, matches the DNA was not checked. TRBV21-1 is noted as a pseudogene. CDR3 length: 18 amino acids. Here the CDR3 reads CASRYLGTSGEATDTQYF. CDR3 in DNA: TGTGCCAGCAGGTACCTAGGGACTAGCGGGGAAGCCACAGATACGCAGTATTTT.